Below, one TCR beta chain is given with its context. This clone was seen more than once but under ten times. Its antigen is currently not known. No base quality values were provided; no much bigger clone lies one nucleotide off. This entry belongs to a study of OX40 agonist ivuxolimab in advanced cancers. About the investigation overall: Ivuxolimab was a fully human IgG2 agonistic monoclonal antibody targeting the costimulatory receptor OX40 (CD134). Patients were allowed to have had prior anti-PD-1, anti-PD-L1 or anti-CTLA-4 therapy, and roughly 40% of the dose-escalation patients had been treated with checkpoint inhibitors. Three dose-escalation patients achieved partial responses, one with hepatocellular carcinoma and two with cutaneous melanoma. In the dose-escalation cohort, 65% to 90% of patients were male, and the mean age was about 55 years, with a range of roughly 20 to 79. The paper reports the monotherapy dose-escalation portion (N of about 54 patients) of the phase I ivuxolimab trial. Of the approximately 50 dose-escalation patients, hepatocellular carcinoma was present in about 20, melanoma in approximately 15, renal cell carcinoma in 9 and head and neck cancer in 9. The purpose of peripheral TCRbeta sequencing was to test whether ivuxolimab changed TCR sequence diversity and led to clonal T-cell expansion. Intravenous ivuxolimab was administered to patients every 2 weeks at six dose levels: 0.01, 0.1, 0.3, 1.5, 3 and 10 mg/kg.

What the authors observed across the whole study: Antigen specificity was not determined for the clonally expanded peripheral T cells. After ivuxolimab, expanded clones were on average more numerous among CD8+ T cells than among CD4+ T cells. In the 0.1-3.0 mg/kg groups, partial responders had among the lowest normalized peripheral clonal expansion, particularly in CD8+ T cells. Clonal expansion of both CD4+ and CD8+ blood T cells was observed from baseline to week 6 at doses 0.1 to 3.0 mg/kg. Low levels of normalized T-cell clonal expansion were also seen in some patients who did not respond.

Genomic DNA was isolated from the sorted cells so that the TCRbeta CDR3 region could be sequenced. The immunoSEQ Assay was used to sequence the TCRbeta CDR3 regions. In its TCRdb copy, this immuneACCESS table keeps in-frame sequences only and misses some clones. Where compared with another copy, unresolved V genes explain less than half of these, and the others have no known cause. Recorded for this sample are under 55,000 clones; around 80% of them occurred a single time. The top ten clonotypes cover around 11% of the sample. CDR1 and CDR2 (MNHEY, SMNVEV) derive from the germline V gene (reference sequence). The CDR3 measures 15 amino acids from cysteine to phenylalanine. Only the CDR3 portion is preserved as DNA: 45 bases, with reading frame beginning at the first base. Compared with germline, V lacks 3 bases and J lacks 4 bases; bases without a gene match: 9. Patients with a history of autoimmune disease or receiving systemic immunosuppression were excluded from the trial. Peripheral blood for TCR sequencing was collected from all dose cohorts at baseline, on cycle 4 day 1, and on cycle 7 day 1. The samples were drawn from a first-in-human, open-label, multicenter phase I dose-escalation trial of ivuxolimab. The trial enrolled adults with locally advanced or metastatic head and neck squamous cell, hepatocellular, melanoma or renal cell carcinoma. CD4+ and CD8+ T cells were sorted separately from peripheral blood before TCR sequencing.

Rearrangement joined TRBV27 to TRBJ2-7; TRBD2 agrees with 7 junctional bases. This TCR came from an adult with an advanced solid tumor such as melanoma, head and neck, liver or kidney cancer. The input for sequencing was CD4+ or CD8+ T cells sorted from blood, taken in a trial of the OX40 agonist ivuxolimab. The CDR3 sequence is CASSFPSGGYYEQYF. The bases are TGTGCCAGCAGTTTCCCCTCGGGGGGTTATTACGAGCAGTACTTC.